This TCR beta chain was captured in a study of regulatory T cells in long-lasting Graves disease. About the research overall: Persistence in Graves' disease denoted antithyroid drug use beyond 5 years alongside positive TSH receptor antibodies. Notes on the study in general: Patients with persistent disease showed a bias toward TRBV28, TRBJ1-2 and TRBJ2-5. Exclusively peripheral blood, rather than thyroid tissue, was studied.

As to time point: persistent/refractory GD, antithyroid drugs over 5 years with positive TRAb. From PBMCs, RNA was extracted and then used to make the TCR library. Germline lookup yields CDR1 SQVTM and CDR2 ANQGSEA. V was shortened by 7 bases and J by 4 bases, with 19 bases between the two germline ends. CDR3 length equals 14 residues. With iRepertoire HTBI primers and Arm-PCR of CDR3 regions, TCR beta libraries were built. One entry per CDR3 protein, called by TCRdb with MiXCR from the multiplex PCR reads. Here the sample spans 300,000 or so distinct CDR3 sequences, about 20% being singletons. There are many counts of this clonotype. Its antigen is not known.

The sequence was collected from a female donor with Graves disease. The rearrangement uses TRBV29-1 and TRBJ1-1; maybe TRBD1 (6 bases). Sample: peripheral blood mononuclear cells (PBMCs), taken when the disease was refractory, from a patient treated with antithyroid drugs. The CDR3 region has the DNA TGCAGCGCTGCCAAGGCAGGGGTCAGCACTGAAGCTTTCTTT. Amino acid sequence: CSAAKAGVSTEAFF. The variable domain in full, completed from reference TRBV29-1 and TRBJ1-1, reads SAVISQKPSRDICQRGTSLTIQCQVDSQVTMMFWYRQQPGQSLTLIATANQGSEATYESGFVIDKFPISRPNLTFSTLTVSNMSPEDSSIYLCSAAKAGVSTEAFFGQGTRLTVV.